This paragraph reports one T cell receptor beta chain. The antigen it binds to is not known. No base quality information exists; no much larger clone differs at one position. The data belong to a study of T cell responses to AZD1222 COVID-19 vaccine (TCRdb year 2021). Turning to the overall study: Because spike-specific TCR depth and breadth did not differ between the two schedules, AZD1222 recipients who got a second dose at roughly 4 weeks were pooled with those who got a second dose at roughly 12 weeks. TCR sequencing covered roughly 230 trial participants: about 210 given two doses of AZD1222 and some 25 given two doses of MenACWY control vaccine. Trial participants were enrolled by age into 18-55, 56-69 and 70-plus year subgroups, with about 150, 28 and 57 TCR-sequenced participants respectively.

From the germline V gene, CDR1 is MNHEY and CDR2 is SVGAGI. V gives up 6 bases and J gives up 2 bases, and the segment between their germline ends measures 7 bases. The CDR3 has 12 amino acids, counting the end cysteine and phenylalanine. The CDR3 DNA has 36 bases and is translated from base 1. The research as a whole found: Because no samples from the day 14 peak response were available, repertoires could be characterized only after the peak T cell response. The vaccine-associated CD4 TCRs covered the entire spike protein, and the dominant responses fell in regions 160-218 and 743-854. Only five or six AZD1222 recipients were SARS-CoV-2 seropositive at baseline, limiting conclusions about previously exposed vaccinees. The 56-69-year group was small, and its depth increase did not reach significance, likely because of low power. Epitopes outside the regions mutated in the B.1.351 and B.1.1.7 variants were reportedly recognized by nearly half of the unique spike-specific TCRs. Most participants were white British and females outnumbered males, and the authors suggested that clonal diversity may have been underestimated. After two AZD1222 doses, both the breadth and the depth of spike-specific TCRs were significantly higher than at day 0 and than in MenACWY recipients.

The CDR3 regions of human TCRbeta chains were analyzed by immunosequencing. As for the original processing: Repertoire TCRs were checked for matches against a reference library of SARS-CoV-2-specific TCRs that had been generated using the MIRA antigen-specificity platform. Breadth was defined as the fraction of unique TCRs that were SARS-CoV-2-associated. Depth was defined as the fraction of total T cells that were SARS-CoV-2-associated. Using the MIRA data, every spike-specific TCR was mapped to the spike region that the TCR reacted to and assigned to either a CD4 or a CD8 class. Log10-transformed breadth and depth values were compared by one-way ANOVA with Sidak's multiple comparisons tests. TCRdb's version of the immuneACCESS table is confined to in-frame rearrangements and falls short of the full clone set. An unresolved V gene accounts for under half of the shortfall where checked; the remainder is of unknown origin. For V, J and clone size, that table is used; D and trimming come from the DNA. The sample contains around 200,000 clones, approximately 93% of them found a single time. 3% to 5% of the sample goes to the ten largest clones.

The time point label, as the study defines it: baseline before first vaccination. Vaccinee samples came from UK trials COV001 and COV002, including a single-blind randomized controlled phase 2/3 trial of AZD1222 (ChAdOx1 nCoV-19) in healthy adults. For TCRbeta chain sequencing, PBMC samples were collected from trial participants at day 0 and at day 28 after the second dose. The chain uses TRBV6-5 and TRBJ1-1; the D segment cannot be called with confidence. This clonotype was sampled from an adult in good health. Sequenced here: peripheral blood, sampled on day 0 of AZD1222 vaccination. The CDR3 is CASRDVNTEAFF. The DNA reads TGTGCCAGCAGGGACGTTAACACTGAAGCTTTCTTT.